The 3 T cell receptor beta chains below were found in one sample sequenced in a study of T cell responses to AZD1222 COVID-19 vaccine. Some clones are missing from TCRdb's copy, which holds only in-frame ones; the method was immunoSEQ multiplex PCR. Of 90,000 to 120,000 clones in the sample, around 90% are singletons; the top ten hold around 4.5%. The material sequenced was peripheral blood, taken 28 days after the second AZD1222 dose. The receptors shown here come from an adult who received the AZD1222 COVID-19 vaccine.

The rearrangement uses TRBV4-1 and TRBJ2-7; D call uncertain. The CDR3 runs 14 residues. The germline CDR1 and CDR2 sequences are MGHRA and YSYEKL. V was clipped by 4 bases and J by 2 bases, with 12 bases between them. DNA for the CDR3: TGCGCCAGCAGCCCCCGGACCGATACCTACGAGCAGTACTTC. It translates to CASSPRTDTYEQYF.

The V and J genes are TRBV6-1 and TRBJ1-1; D ambiguous. The CDR3 covers 17 residues. From germline, CDR1 is MNHNS and CDR2 SASEGT. V was pared by 2 bases and J by 1 base, with 17 bases between. CDR3 amino acids: CASSETLGGFRNTEAFF. CDR3 in DNA: TGTGCCAGCAGTGAAACCCTAGGTGGGTTCAGGAACACTGAAGCTTTCTTT.

The rearrangement links TRBV2 to TRBJ1-5, with D possibly matching TRBD1 (5 bases). The length of the CDR3 is 16 residues. Trimming left V 3 bases short and J 4 bases short, with 16 bases between. Per germline, CDR1 SNHLY and CDR2 FYNNEI. CDR3 nucleotides: TGTGCCAGCAGTGAGGGATGGGGAGGGGTGAATCAGCCCCAGCATTTT. Amino acid sequence: CASSEGWGGVNQPQHF.